This T cell receptor beta chain is from a study of beta chain features in type 1 diabetes. Study details: Cell yields, gender and age were similar in healthy donors and patients.

Every isolated RNA sample was fully reverse transcribed, so sequencing captured expressed TCRB transcripts. Libraries were prepared by immunoSEQ multiplex PCR; TCRdb keeps only in-frame clonotypes and omits some of them. The repertoire holds about 53,000 clones, 50% to 75% seen once, with 0.29% in the top ten. Study results and limitations: Patients with type 1 diabetes carried fewer insertions and had more deletions at their VDJ junctions. Shorter TCRB CDR3s, moderately but significantly so, were found in Type 1 diabetes patients in all four CD4+ subsets. Among patients, naive, central memory and Treg TCRB repertoires appeared more similar than among healthy donors.

Germline values: CDR1 MNHEY, CDR2 SVGAGI. The CDR3 is 14 residues long. The V gene lost 4 bases and the J gene lost 7 bases, with 14 bases spanning the gap. Each of the sorted populations had a purity greater than 95%. About this clone: What it binds is unknown.

This receptor was taken from a woman in her thirties with type 1 diabetes. Source material: stem cell memory CD4+ T cells from blood. V is TRBV6-5 and J is TRBJ2-1; D is uncertain. CDR3 nucleotides: TGTGCCAGCAGTTTACGACTTACCTGGAATGAGCAGTTCTTC. It is translated as CASSLRLTWNEQFF.